These 31 T cell receptor beta chains were sequenced from one sample in a study of beta chain features in type 1 diabetes. Of the isolated RNA, all was reverse transcribed, and so the sequenced material was expressed TCRB transcripts. The data were produced by immunoSEQ multiplex PCR, yet TCRdb's version contains in-frame clones alone and is incomplete. The sample records 110,000 to 150,000 clones, about 9.7% being singletons. Input material: central memory CD4+ T cells from blood. The receptors come from a woman in her 40s in good health.

The V gene is TRBV6-1, the J gene TRBJ2-7; TRBD2 aligns across 8 bases. The CDR3 is made up of 14 amino acids. Germline V lookup: CDR1 MNHNS, CDR2 SASEGT. The V gene end was trimmed by 6 bases and the J gene end by 12 bases; junction bases not matched to a gene: 16. This CDR3 reads CASSPSTGLEGWYF. In DNA, the CDR3 is TGTGCCAGCAGCCCGAGTACGGGACTAGAAGGTTGGTACTTC.

This clone was counted a few times. This chain connects TRBV7-6 to TRBJ2-2, with a tentative D call TRBD2 (6 bases). Trimming shortened V by 6 bases and J by 3 bases, and 11 bases separated the two germline ends. The CDR3 extends over 14 amino acids. CDR1 is SGHVS and CDR2 is FNYEAQ in the germline V gene. The CDR3 nucleotides read TGTGCCAGCAGGGGGGGATGGGACACCGGGGAGCTGTTTTTT. Translated, it gives CASRGGWDTGELFF.

This clone came up a few times. V is TRBV7-2 and J is TRBJ2-2; 9 nucleotides align to TRBD2. Germline CDR1 reads SGHTA; CDR2 reads FQGNSA. Trimming took 0 bases from V and 6 from J; bases not matched to a gene: 5. The CDR3 contains 16 residues. The CDR3 sequence: CASSLARRGGPGELFF. In nucleotides, the CDR3 is TGTGCCAGCAGCTTAGCGAGGCGGGGGGGCCCCGGGGAGCTGTTTTTT.

Only a few counts were recorded for this clone. The CDR3 is CASSLGAPNTGELFF. The CDR3 nucleotides read TGTGCCAGCAGCTTGGGCGCACCGAACACCGGGGAGCTGTTTTTT. The chain carries TRBV5-4 and TRBJ2-2; no reliable D call. The length of the CDR3 is 15 residues. CDR1 is SGHNT and CDR2 is YYREEE in the germline V gene (reference sequence). Trimming pared 0 bases from V and 0 bases from J, leaving 6 bases between.

The chain has TRBV4-3 and TRBJ2-5, with D unclear. CDR1 and CDR2 from the germline V gene are LGHNA and YSLEER. The CDR3 contains 16 residues. The V end lost 0 bases, the J end lost 4 bases, and 15 bases lay between the germline ends. The CDR3 region has the DNA TGCGCCAGCAGCCAAGACGGAACCACTTCGGGAGAGACCCAGTACTTC. Its translation: CASSQDGTTSGETQYF.

The chain has TRBV11-2 and TRBJ2-3; 8 positions match TRBD2. V was clipped by 5 bases and J by 7 bases; unmatched bases: 8. From germline, CDR1 is SGHAT and CDR2 FQNNGV. The CDR3 is 14 amino acids. CDR3 DNA sequence: TGTGCCAGCAGCCCCGGACGGGGGGGAAATACGCAGTATTTT. Translated, it gives CASSPGRGGNTQYF.

The V call is TRBV6-1, the J call TRBJ2-1; D unclear. Trimming took 5 bases from V and 5 from J, leaving 4 bases between them. CDR1 and CDR2 from the germline V gene are MNHNS and SASEGT. The CDR3 is 11 amino acids. CDR3 sequence (DNA): TGTGCCAGCAGTTACAACAATGAGCAGTTCTTC. Translated, it gives CASSYNNEQFF.

There are a few counts of this clone. This sample also contains other DNA sequences that code for the same CDR3. This chain links TRBV2 with TRBJ1-2, with D unclear. V lost 6 bases to trimming and J lost 3 bases, with 8 bases between them. CDR3 length: 12 amino acids. Germline CDR1 SNHLY, CDR2 FYNNEI. CDR3 DNA sequence: TGTGCCAGCAGGAGGGAGGACTATGGCTACACCTTC. Encoded protein: CASRREDYGYTF.

The V gene is TRBV7-9, the J gene TRBJ1-1; TRBD1 is a possible D gene (5 bases). CDR1 and CDR2 from the germline V gene are SEHNR and FQNEAQ (reference sequence). V lost 1 base and J lost 2, with 11 bases in between. This CDR3 is built from 15 residues. This CDR3 is CASSLEARANTEAFF. In DNA form, the CDR3 reads TGTGCCAGCAGCTTAGAGGCCAGGGCAAACACTGAAGCTTTCTTT.

This clone came up a few times. The chain combines TRBV7-9 with TRBJ1-2; D may be TRBD1 (5 bases). The germline CDR1 and CDR2 sequences are SEHNR and FQNEAQ (reference sequence). The CDR3 has 15 amino acids. V was shortened by 4 bases and J by 0 bases, with 12 bases between the two germline ends. As DNA, the CDR3 is TGTGCCAGCAGCTCTAGACAGCTCACTAACTATGGCTACACCTTC. This gives the protein CASSSRQLTNYGYTF. The whole variable domain, remainder taken from reference TRBV7-9 and TRBJ1-2, is DTGVSQNPRHKITKRGQNVTFRCDPISEHNRLYWYRQTLGQGPEFLTYFQNEAQLEKSRLLSDRFSAERPKGSFSTLEIQRTEQGDSAMYLCASSSRQLTNYGYTFGSGTRLTVV.

There are a few counts of this clone. The chain has TRBV5-5 and TRBJ2-4, with D hard to call. CDR1 is SGHKS, CDR2 YYEKEE, per germline (reference sequence). The CDR3 spans 16 residues. V gave up 0 bases and J gave up 0 bases, with 10 bases separating them. CDR3 residues: CASSLGRQVAKNIQYF. CDR3 bases: TGTGCCAGCAGCTTGGGCAGGCAGGTAGCCAAAAACATTCAGTACTTC.

The chain employs TRBV7-2 and TRBJ2-3; tentatively, D is TRBD2 (5 bases). Germline-derived CDR1 and CDR2 are SGHTA and FQGNSA. The V and J ends lost 3 bases and 6 bases respectively, with 13 bases between them. The CDR3 extends over 14 amino acids. DNA of the CDR3: TGTGCCAGCAGCTTTGAGACCTGGAGGGATACGCAGTATTTT. This sequence encodes CASSFETWRDTQYF. Together with reference TRBV7-2 and TRBJ2-3, the CDR3 gives the full variable domain: GAGVSQSPSNKVTEKGKDVELRCDPISGHTALYWYRQSLGQGLEFLIYFQGNSAPDKSGLPSDRFSAERTGGSVSTLTIQRTQQEDSAVYLCASSFETWRDTQYFGPGTRLTVL.

This clone turned up a few times. The sample carries other DNA sequences with the same CDR3. The chain joins TRBV5-1 to TRBJ2-3, with D possibly being TRBD1 (5 bases). The CDR3 is made up of 16 amino acids. CDR1 SGHRS and CDR2 YFSETQ come from the germline V gene. The ends were cut back, 0 bases at V and 0 bases at J, with 11 bases in the middle. The CDR3 sequence: CASSLADSPSTDTQYF. The CDR3 nucleotides read TGCGCCAGCAGCTTGGCTGACAGCCCGAGCACAGATACGCAGTATTTT.

The rearrangement joins TRBV5-4 to TRBJ2-5, with 8 bases that match TRBD1. Trimming took 1 base from V and 1 from J; bases not matched to a gene: 0. Germline V gene sequence: CDR1 SGHNT, CDR2 YYREEE (reference sequence). The length of the CDR3 is 14 residues. CDR3 DNA sequence: TGTGCCAGCAGCTTGCAGGGGGCCCAAGAGACCCAGTACTTC. Its protein is CASSLQGAQETQYF.

The chain joins TRBV11-3 to TRBJ2-7; no clear D. Trimming removed 0 bases from V and 6 bases from J, with 9 bases in between. Germline V lookup: CDR1 SGHNT, CDR2 YENEEA. This CDR3 region has 13 residues. CDR3 region: CASSLDLHSEQYF. As DNA, the CDR3 is TGTGCCAGCAGCTTAGATCTTCACTCCGAGCAGTACTTC.

DNA for the CDR3: TGTGCCTCCCGGGAATCTGGAAACACCATATATTTT. It is translated as CASRESGNTIYF. V is TRBV10-3 and J is TRBJ1-3; D uncertain. Germline V gives CDR1 ENHRY, CDR2 SYGVKD. V lost 11 bases and J lost 1, with 9 bases in between. The CDR3 has 12 residues.

V usage is TRBV18 and J usage is TRBJ2-5; D is unresolved. V dropped 2 bases and J dropped 5 bases, with 9 bases sitting between them. Germline CDR1 KGHSH, CDR2 LQKENI. CDR3 length equals 13 residues. The chain's CDR3 is CASSPGSRETQYF. CDR3 nucleotide sequence: TGTGCCAGCTCACCAGGCTCTCGCGAGACCCAGTACTTC.

This rearrangement joins TRBV10-3 to TRBJ2-3; D not resolved. Germline CDR1 ENHRY, CDR2 SYGVKD. The CDR3 loop spans 15 amino acids. The V and J ends lost 4 bases and 0 bases respectively, with 11 bases between them. CDR3: CAISAGLSSTDTQYF. The CDR3 nucleotides read TGTGCCATCAGTGCAGGTTTATCTAGCACAGATACGCAGTATTTT.

The V and J genes are TRBV27 and TRBJ2-2, with 15 bases aligning to TRBD2. This CDR3 comprises 18 residues. The V gene end was trimmed by 3 bases and the J gene end by 1 base; junction bases not matched to a gene: 3. In germline, CDR1 is MNHEY, CDR2 SMNVEV (reference sequence). The CDR3 DNA reads as TGTGCCAGCAGTTTCGGGACTAGCGGGGGGCGGAACACCGGGGAGCTGTTTTTT. Protein sequence: CASSFGTSGGRNTGELFF.

This clone has only a few counts. This chain connects TRBV5-1 to TRBJ2-7, with 8 bases matching TRBD1. The CDR3 is made up of 13 amino acids. Trimming took 0 bases from V and 10 from J; bases not matched to a gene: 6. The germline V gene has CDR1 SGHRS and CDR2 YFSETQ. The CDR3 bases are TGCGCCAGCAGCTTGGCGGGACAGGTCGGTCAGTACTTC. The encoded protein is CASSLAGQVGQYF.

CDR3 protein: CASSAQGQQSNQPQHF. As DNA, the CDR3 is TGTGCCAGCAGCGCCCAGGGCCAACAGAGCAATCAGCCCCAGCATTTT. The rearrangement joins TRBV7-2 to TRBJ1-5; possibly TRBD1 for D (5 bases). V shed 5 bases and J shed 1 base, with 15 bases lying between them. The CDR3 covers 16 residues. Germline V gene sequence: CDR1 SGHTA, CDR2 FQGNSA.

In its sample, this clone was seen many times. The CDR3 DNA follows: TGTGCCAGCAGCCCTGGGACTAGCGGACCCTCCTACAATGAGCAGTTCTTC. Protein: CASSPGTSGPSYNEQFF. The V and J genes are TRBV11-3 and TRBJ2-1, with 11 bases that match TRBD2. The CDR3 extends over 17 amino acids. V shed 5 bases, J shed 0 bases, and the junction held 6 bases outside the gene matches. Germline V lookup: CDR1 SGHNT, CDR2 YENEEA.

The gene calls are TRBV11-2 and TRBJ2-1, with D possibly being TRBD2 (6 bases). V gave up 9 bases and J gave up 0 bases, with 24 bases separating them. The CDR3 is 18 residues long. Germline lookup yields CDR1 SGHAT and CDR2 FQNNGV. The CDR3, as DNA: TGTGCCAGTCAACTGACCCTTCGGGGGTCGAGCTCCTACAATGAGCAGTTCTTC. Its protein is CASQLTLRGSSSYNEQFF.

The chain carries TRBV6-1 and TRBJ2-5, with D perhaps TRBD2 (5 bases). CDR1 and CDR2 (germline): MNHNS, SASEGT. Trimming removed 2 bases from V and 5 bases from J, with 15 bases in between. CDR3 size: 15 residues. CDR3: CASSETGSWRETQYF. For the CDR3, the DNA is TGTGCCAGCAGTGAAACGGGGTCTTGGCGGGAGACCCAGTACTTC.

Ten or more counts support this clone. This sequence joins TRBV28 and TRBJ2-5; the D gene is possibly TRBD2 (6 bases). V lost 7 bases and J lost 5, with 11 bases in between. Germline V gives CDR1 MDHEN, CDR2 SYDVKM. This CDR3 is 12 amino acids long. DNA for the CDR3: TGTGCCAGCACCGGGGGTGAGGAGACCCAGTACTTC. As protein: CASTGGEETQYF.

This sequence joins TRBV28 and TRBJ1-2; 9 nucleotides agree with TRBD1. Trimming took 2 bases from V and 8 from J; bases not matched to a gene: 6. The CDR3 has 14 amino acids. The germline gives CDR1 MDHEN, CDR2 SYDVKM. CDR3 amino acids: CASSLVRQGGGYTF. CDR3 coding DNA: TGTGCCAGCAGTTTAGTGCGACAGGGGGGGGGCTACACCTTC.

A few counts support this clone. This chain uses TRBV19 with TRBJ1-1; 7 bases are shared with TRBD1. V was pared by 3 bases and J by 6 bases, with 7 bases of the junction left unmatched. The CDR3 extends over 14 amino acids. Germline CDR1 reads LNHDA; CDR2 reads SQIVND (reference sequence). Here the CDR3 reads CASSIFGTDSEAFF. DNA of the CDR3: TGTGCCAGTAGTATTTTTGGGACAGACTCTGAAGCTTTCTTT. The full variable domain, with the rest looked up from reference TRBV19 and TRBJ1-1, is DGGITQSPKYLFRKEGQNVTLSCEQNLNHDAMYWYRQDPGQGLRLIYYSQIVNDFQKGDIAEGYSVSREKKESFPLTVTSAQKNPTAFYLCASSIFGTDSEAFFGQGTRLTVV.

This clone was seen a few times. V usage is TRBV19 and J usage is TRBJ2-4; 7 positions agree with TRBD1. V gave up 5 bases and J gave up 0 bases; unmatched junction bases: 7. The length of the CDR3 is 16 residues. Per the germline V gene, CDR1 is LNHDA and CDR2 is SQIVND (reference sequence). The DNA for the CDR3 is TGTGCCAGTAGTTTCCGACAGGGCGAAGCCAAAAACATTCAGTACTTC. Protein sequence: CASSFRQGEAKNIQYF.

This chain uses TRBV6-5 with TRBJ1-1, with TRBD1 matching over 8 bases. Trimming at V came to 6 bases and at J to 7 bases, leaving 4 bases not matched to a gene. This CDR3 is built from 12 residues. In germline, CDR1 is MNHEY, CDR2 SVGAGI. CDR3 DNA: TGTGCCAGCAGGCCGACAGGGGATGAAGCTTTCTTT. Its protein product is CASRPTGDEAFF.

In its sample, this clone was seen a few times. The genes are TRBV7-2 and TRBJ2-5; 9 bases match TRBD2. Germline assignment: CDR1 SGHTA and CDR2 FQGNSA. V lost 5 bases to trimming and J lost 5 bases; unmatched junction nucleotides: 12. The CDR3 covers 16 residues. The CDR3 region has the DNA TGTGCCAGCAGCCGCCCCGCTAGCGGGGATTTGGAGACCCAGTACTTC. Translating it yields CASSRPASGDLETQYF.

This clone was detected only a few times. This chain uses TRBV4-2 with TRBJ2-4; 9 bases match TRBD1. Germline-derived CDR1 and CDR2 are LGHNA and YNFKEQ. The CDR3 is 14 amino acids. The V and J ends lost 4 bases and 8 bases, in that order; junction bases with no gene match: 6. The CDR3 DNA reads TGTGCCAGCAGCCGTGGGACAGGGTACGACATTCAGTACTTC. This translates into CASSRGTGYDIQYF.